This T cell receptor (beta chain) appears in the sequencing data of a study of blood T cell repertoires in COVID-19. Authors' data handling: Amplifying reference gene primers gave estimates of nucleated cell counts. The protocol was immunoSEQ multiplex PCR, while the TCRdb copy is restricted to in-frame clones and leaves out a portion. V, J and clone size are those of that table, while D and trimming were read from the DNA. The table lists about 81,000 clones, 60% to 80% of them singletons. Trimming removed 4 bases at V and 4 bases at J, with 13 bases between. This CDR3 comprises 14 residues. Germline CDR1 reads SGHVS; CDR2 reads FQNEAQ.

The chain employs TRBV7-8 and TRBJ1-2; no firm D call. Source material: peripheral blood. This TCR derives from a woman between 50 and 59 years old with acute or convalescent COVID-19. CDR3 amino acids: CASSSGAAAYGYTF. The CDR3 DNA reads as TGTGCCAGCAGCTCGGGAGCGGCGGCCTATGGCTACACCTTC.